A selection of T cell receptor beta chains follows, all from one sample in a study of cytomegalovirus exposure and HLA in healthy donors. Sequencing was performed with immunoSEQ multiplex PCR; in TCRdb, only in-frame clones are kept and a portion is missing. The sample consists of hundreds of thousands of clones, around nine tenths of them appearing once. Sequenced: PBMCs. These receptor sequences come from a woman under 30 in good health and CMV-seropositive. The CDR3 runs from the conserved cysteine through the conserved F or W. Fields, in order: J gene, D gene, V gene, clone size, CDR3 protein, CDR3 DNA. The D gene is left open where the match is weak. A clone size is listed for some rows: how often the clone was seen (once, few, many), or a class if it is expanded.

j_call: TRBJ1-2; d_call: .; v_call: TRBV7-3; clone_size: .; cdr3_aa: CASSLSSGNDYGYTF; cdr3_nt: TGTGCCAGCAGCTTAAGTAGCGGGAATGACTATGGCTACACCTTC
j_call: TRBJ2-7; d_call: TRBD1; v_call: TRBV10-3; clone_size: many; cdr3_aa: CAISESMDRGHEQYF; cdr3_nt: TGTGCCATCAGTGAGTCGATGGACAGGGGACACGAGCAGTACTTC
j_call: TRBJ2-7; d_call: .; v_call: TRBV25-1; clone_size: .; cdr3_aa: CASSESLSTGPHSYEQYF; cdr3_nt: TGTGCCAGCAGTGAATCCCTCTCCACAGGGCCCCACTCCTACGAGCAGTACTTC
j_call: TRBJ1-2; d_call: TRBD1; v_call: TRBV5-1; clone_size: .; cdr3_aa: CASSVEGASDYGYTF; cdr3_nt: TGCGCCAGCAGCGTAGAGGGGGCATCAGACTATGGCTACACCTTC
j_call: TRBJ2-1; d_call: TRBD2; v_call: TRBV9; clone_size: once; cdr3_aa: CASSAGLAGGPNEQFF; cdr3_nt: TGTGCCAGCAGCGCAGGACTAGCGGGAGGGCCCAATGAGCAGTTCTTC
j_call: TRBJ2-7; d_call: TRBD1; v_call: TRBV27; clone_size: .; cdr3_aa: CASSLGDRAYEQYF; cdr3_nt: TGTGCCAGCAGTTTAGGGGACAGGGCCTACGAGCAGTACTTC
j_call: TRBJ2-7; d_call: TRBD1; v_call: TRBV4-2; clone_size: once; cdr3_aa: CASSQDPGTAYEQYF; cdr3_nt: TGTGCCAGCAGCCAAGACCCCGGGACAGCCTACGAGCAGTACTTC
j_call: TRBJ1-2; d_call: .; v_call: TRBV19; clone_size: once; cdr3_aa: CASSTGGWIYGYTF; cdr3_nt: TGTGCCAGTAGTACAGGAGGGTGGATCTATGGCTACACCTTC
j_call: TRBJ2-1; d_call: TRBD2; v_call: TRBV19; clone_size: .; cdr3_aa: CASTLTGGAGGYNEQFF; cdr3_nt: TGTGCCAGTACCCTGACTGGCGGAGCGGGAGGGTACAATGAGCAGTTCTTC
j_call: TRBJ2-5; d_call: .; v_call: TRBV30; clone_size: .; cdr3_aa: CAWTPGVQETQYF; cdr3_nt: TGTGCCTGGACCCCGGGTGTACAAGAGACCCAGTACTTC
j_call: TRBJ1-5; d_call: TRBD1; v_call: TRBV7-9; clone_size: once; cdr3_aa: CASSLVTTGGLSNQPQHF; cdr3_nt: TGTGCCAGCAGCTTAGTCACAACAGGGGGCCTAAGCAATCAGCCCCAGCATTTT
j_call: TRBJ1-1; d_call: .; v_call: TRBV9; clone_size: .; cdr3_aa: CASSPAGVWNTEAFF; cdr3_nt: TGTGCCAGCAGCCCCGCAGGGGTTTGGAACACTGAAGCTTTCTTT
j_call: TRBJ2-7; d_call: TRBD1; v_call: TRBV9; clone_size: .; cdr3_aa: CASSVGQGDYEQYF; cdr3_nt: TGTGCCAGCAGCGTCGGACAGGGTGACTACGAGCAGTACTTC
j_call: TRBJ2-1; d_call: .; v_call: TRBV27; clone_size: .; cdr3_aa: CASSLRGGDSYNEQFF; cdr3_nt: TGTGCCAGCAGTTTAAGGGGGGGAGACTCCTACAATGAGCAGTTCTTC
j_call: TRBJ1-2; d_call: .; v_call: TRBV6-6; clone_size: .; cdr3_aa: CASSWRGLDYGYTF; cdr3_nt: TGTGCCAGCAGTTGGAGGGGATTGGACTATGGCTACACCTTC
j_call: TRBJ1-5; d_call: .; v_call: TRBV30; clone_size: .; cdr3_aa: CAWSPTAGFNQPQHF; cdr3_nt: TGTGCCTGGAGTCCTACGGCAGGGTTCAATCAGCCCCAGCATTTT